This T cell receptor beta chain was captured in a study of T-cell memory formation after mild COVID-19 listed by TCRdb under 2021. At the level of the whole study: TCR sequence clusters from the two donors were found to be largely donor specific. T-cell clones expanding and contracting after mild COVID-19 in two donors were tracked by longitudinal TCRalpha and TCRbeta repertoire sequencing. The cohort comprised two young, previously healthy adult volunteers, one female and one male. What the study reported, not specific to this receptor: The detection of some responding clones in pre-infection memory suggests that pre-existing cross-reactive memory T cells joined the SARS-CoV-2 response. SARS-CoV-2 specificity of the second-wave clones peaking on day 37 was not confirmed. Balanced CD4/CD8 phenotypes were observed for clones contracting from day 15 to 85, whereas a bias towards CD4+ was observed for a second wave of clones expanding from day 15 to 37. Contracting CD4+ clones were located mainly in the CM and EM memory subsets, whereas CD8+ clones were found to be enriched in EMRA. Only a couple of mild cases were covered by the study, and larger cohorts that include severe cases with pre-infection samples were considered necessary.

TCRdb shows the sequencer as Illumina NovaSeq 6000. Using 5'RACE with constant-segment primers, TCRalpha and TCRbeta cDNA libraries were constructed, with sample barcodes and unique molecular identifiers added in the process. Trizol reagent was used to extract RNA from every sample. Library amplification was performed in two PCR steps, and a second sample barcode and Illumina TruSeq adapters were introduced in the second step. Sequencing of the libraries was done on an Illumina NovaSeq, producing 2 x 150 bp paired-end reads. For the original study's pipeline: With migec v1.2.7, reads were demultiplexed and then collapsed into UMI-guided consensus sequences. With mixcr v2.1.11, UMI consensuses were aligned to TRA and TRB V and J templates and assembled into clonotypes. A clonotype was counted as expanded or contracted only when both edgeR and NoisET called the clonotype significant, with the noise models trained on biological replicates. For edgeR calls, the thresholds were a false discovery rate-adjusted p below 0.01 and a log2 fold-change of 1. As an exploratory analysis of dynamics, PCA with hierarchical clustering was applied to max-normalized trajectories of the 1000 most abundant clonotypes. Each responding clone was given a CD4 or CD8 phenotype based on the CD4+ and CD8+ repertoires, which had been sequenced separately. The public reads were reprocessed in TCRdb via fastp at Q25 and MiXCR, keeping in-frame beta chains. Each CDR3 protein gets just one entry, which takes the most common genes and DNA from the rows behind it. The V and J calls come from TCRdb's annotation, not from the publication. The sample records approximately 350,000 distinct CDR3 sequences, approximately 14% of which are singletons. Around a fifth of the sample is taken by the ten largest.

Ficoll-Paque density gradient centrifugation was used to isolate PBMCs. Regarding this clonotype: This clone's antigen is unknown. No base quality values were provided; no much bigger clone lies one nucleotide off.

The source is a young man who had mild COVID-19 (a few samples of this study predate the infection). The sample titles of this study are shuffled in the database, so cell type and time point are left out; the donor was told from shared clones. Input material: PBMCs or a T cell subset sorted from them (not recorded which).

CDR3 protein: CASTWQGGADTQYF. The DNA sequence follows: TGTGCCAGCACCTGGCAGGGGGGGGCAGATACGCAGTATTTT. Recombination linked TRBV7-2 to TRBJ2-3, with the D gene tentatively TRBD1 or TRBD2, based on 7 matching bases in each. The germline V gene specifies SGHTA as CDR1 and FQGNSA as CDR2. CDR3 length: 14 amino acids, cysteine to phenylalanine. Only the CDR3 region is kept as DNA, spanning 42 bases read in frame from base 1. Deletion took 7 bases off V and 4 bases off J, with a span of 15 bases between the germline ends.